This T cell receptor beta chain was captured by sequencing in a study of T cell repertoires in cytomegalovirus infection. Overall study: Used in the study were CMV epitopes, some recently identified and HLA-C-restricted, others well-studied and HLA-B-restricted.

General study points: Of the TCR beta families, the public ones yielded a cumulative frequency that identified carriers of CMV plus the relevant HLA.

A single record per CDR3 protein comes from TCRdb applying MiXCR to the reads. Of approximately 770,000 distinct CDR3 sequences detected, 25% to 30% appear once; the ten largest clones hold around 12%. Trimming left V 0 bases short and J 7 bases short, with 13 bases between. The CDR3 covers 16 residues. Germline values: CDR1 MGHRA, CDR2 YSYEKL. This clonotype was detected a few times. Its antigen is as yet unknown. This receptor was obtained from a human donor in good health (CMV status not recorded). Some clones in this sample may be carry-over from other donors' samples. The specimen was cultured CD8+ T cells from PBMCs, collected from culture after CMV antigen stimulation. The chain links TRBV4-1 to TRBJ1-6, with unresolved D. The CDR3 coding sequence is TGCGCCAGCAGCCAAGAGGGCCGAGAGACAAATTCACCCCTCCACTTT. As protein: CASSQEGRETNSPLHF.